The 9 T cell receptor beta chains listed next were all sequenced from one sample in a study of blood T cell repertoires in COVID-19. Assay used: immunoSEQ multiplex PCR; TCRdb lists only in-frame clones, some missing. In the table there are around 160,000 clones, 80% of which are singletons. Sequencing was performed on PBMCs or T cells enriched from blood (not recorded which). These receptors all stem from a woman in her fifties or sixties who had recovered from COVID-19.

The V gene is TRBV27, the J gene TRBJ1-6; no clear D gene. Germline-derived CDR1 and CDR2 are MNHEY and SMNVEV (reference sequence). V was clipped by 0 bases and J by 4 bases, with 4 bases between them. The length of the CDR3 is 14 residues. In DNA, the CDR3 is TGTGCCAGCAGTTTATCCGTATATAATTCACCCCTCCACTTT. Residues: CASSLSVYNSPLHF.

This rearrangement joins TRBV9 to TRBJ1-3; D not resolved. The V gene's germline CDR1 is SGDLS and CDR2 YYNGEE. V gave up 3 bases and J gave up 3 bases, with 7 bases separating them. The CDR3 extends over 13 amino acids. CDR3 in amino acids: CASSGRGGNTIYF. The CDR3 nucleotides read TGTGCCAGCAGCGGGAGAGGTGGAAACACCATATATTTT. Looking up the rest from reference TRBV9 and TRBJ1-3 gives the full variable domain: DSGVTQTPKHLITATGQRVTLRCSPRSGDLSVYWYQQSLDQGLQFLIQYYNGEERAKGNILERFSAQQFPDLHSELNLSSLELGDSALYFCASSGRGGNTIYFGEGSWLTVV.

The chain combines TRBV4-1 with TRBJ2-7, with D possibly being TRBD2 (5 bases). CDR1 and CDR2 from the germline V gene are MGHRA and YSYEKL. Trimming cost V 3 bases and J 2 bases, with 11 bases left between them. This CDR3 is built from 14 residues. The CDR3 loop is CASSQAGSAYEQYF. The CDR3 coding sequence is TGCGCCAGCAGCCAGGCGGGCTCTGCCTACGAGCAGTACTTC.

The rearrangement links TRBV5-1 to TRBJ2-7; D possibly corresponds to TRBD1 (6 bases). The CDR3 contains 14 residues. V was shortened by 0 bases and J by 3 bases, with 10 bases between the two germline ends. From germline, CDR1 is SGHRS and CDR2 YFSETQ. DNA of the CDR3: TGCGCCAGCAGCTTGGAGTCAGGGGTCTACGAGCAGTACTTC. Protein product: CASSLESGVYEQYF.

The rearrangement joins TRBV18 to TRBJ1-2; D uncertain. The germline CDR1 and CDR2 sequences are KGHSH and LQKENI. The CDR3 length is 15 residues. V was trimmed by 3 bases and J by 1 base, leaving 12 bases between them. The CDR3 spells CASSPPERINYGYTF. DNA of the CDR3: TGTGCCAGCTCACCGCCGGAGCGGATTAACTATGGCTACACCTTC. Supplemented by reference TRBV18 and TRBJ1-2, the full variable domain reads NAGVMQNPRHLVRRRGQEARLRCSPMKGHSHVYWYRQLPEEGLKFMVYLQKENIIDESGMPKERFSAEFPKEGPSILRIQQVVRGDSAAYFCASSPPERINYGYTFGSGTRLTVV.

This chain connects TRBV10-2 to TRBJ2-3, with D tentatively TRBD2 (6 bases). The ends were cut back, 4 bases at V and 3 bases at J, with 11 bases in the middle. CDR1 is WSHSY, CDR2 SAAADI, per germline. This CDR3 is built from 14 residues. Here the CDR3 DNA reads TGCGCCAGCAGTGTCTTTGGGGGGACAGATACGCAGTATTTT. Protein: CASSVFGGTDTQYF.

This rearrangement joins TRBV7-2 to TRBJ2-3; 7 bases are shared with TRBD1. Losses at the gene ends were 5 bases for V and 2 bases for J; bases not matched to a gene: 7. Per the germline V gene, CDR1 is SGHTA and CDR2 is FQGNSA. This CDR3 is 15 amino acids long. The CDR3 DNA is TGTGCCAGCAGCCCTGGACAGGCGTTCACAGATACGCAGTATTTT. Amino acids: CASSPGQAFTDTQYF.

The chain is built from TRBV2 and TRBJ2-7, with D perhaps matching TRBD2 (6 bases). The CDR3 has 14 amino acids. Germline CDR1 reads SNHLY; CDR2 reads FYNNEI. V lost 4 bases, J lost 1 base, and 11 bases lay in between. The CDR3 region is CASSGETSSYEQYF. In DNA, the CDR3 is TGTGCCAGCAGTGGGGAGACTAGTTCCTACGAGCAGTACTTC. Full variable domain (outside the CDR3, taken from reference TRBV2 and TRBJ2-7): EPEVTQTPSHQVTQMGQEVILRCVPISNHLYFYWYRQILGQKVEFLVSFYNNEISEKSEIFDDQFSVERPDGSNFTLKIRSTKLEDSAMYFCASSGETSSYEQYFGPGTRLTVT.

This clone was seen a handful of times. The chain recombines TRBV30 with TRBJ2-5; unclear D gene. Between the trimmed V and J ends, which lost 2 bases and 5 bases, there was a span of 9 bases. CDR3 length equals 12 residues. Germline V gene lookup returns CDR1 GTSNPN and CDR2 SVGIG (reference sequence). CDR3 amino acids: CAWSFGPETQYF. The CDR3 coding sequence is TGTGCCTGGAGTTTCGGTCCTGAGACCCAGTACTTC.